This entry lists 20 T cell receptor beta chains sequenced from one sample in a study of blood T cell repertoires in COVID-19. Sequencing was performed with immunoSEQ multiplex PCR; in TCRdb, only in-frame clones are kept and a portion is missing. This sample has approximately 97,000 clones, with 91% found just once. Sequencing input: peripheral blood. All receptors come from a man younger than 35 with acute or convalescent COVID-19.

The chain joins TRBV3-1 (or the pseudogene TRBV3-2) to TRBJ2-7; TRBD1 matches at 8 bases. Germline CDR1 and CDR2: LGHDT and YNNKEL (reference sequence). With 2 bases clipped from V and 0 bases from J, the junction kept 9 bases outside the gene matches. The CDR3 covers 17 residues. DNA of the CDR3: TGTGCCAGCAGCCAACCGAAACCCGGGACAGGCTCCTACGAGCAGTACTTC. This sequence encodes CASSQPKPGTGSYEQYF.

This clone was seen a single time. This chain links TRBV12-3 or TRBV12-4 with TRBJ1-2, with 7 bases fitting TRBD1. The CDR3 contains 11 residues. The V gene end was trimmed by 8 bases and the J gene end by 7 bases; junction bases not matched to a gene: 4. CDR3 sequence reads: CASSDRVGYTF. CDR3 DNA: TGTGCCAGCTCCGACAGGGTTGGCTACACCTTC.

The J gene is TRBJ1-4, the V gene TRBV10-3; tentative D call: TRBD1 (5 bases). This CDR3 has 16 residues. The germline V and J ends were trimmed by 2 bases and 7 bases, with 17 bases remaining between them. Germline loops: CDR1 ENHRY, CDR2 SYGVKD. CDR3 in amino acids: CAISELKPIQGEKLFF. The CDR3 nucleotides are TGTGCCATCAGTGAGCTAAAACCCATCCAGGGTGAAAAACTGTTTTTT.

This CDR3 reads CASRWGGLAGADTQYF. As DNA, the CDR3 is TGTGCAAGTCGCTGGGGGGGACTAGCGGGAGCAGATACGCAGTATTTT. V is TRBV12-2 and J is TRBJ2-3; TRBD2, the table's D call, was not compared with the DNA. TRBV12-2 corresponds to a pseudogene. The CDR3 runs 16 residues.

The chain has TRBV20-1 and TRBJ2-3, with TRBD2 matching 8 bases. The CDR3 sequence is 16 residues long. The J segment lost 2 bases and the V segment lost 3 bases, leaving 10 bases of the junction unmatched. Germline CDR1 and CDR2: DFQATT and SNEGSKA (reference sequence). The CDR3 DNA sequence: TGCAGTGCTAGTGGGACTGAGCGGGGGAACACAGATACGCAGTATTTT. It yields the protein CSASGTERGNTDTQYF.

This clone was counted once. J is TRBJ2-2 and V is TRBV12-5, with D possibly being TRBD2 (7 bases). The CDR3 is made up of 17 amino acids. Germline V gene lookup returns CDR1 LGHNT and CDR2 FRNRAP. Trimming pared 7 bases from V and 5 bases from J, leaving 23 bases between. The CDR3 DNA sequence: TGTGCTAGTGCCCCGGGGCTCGGGGGGCTTGGAACCGGGGAGCTGTTTTTT. This gives the protein CASAPGLGGLGTGELFF.

This clone has only one observation. V is TRBV29-1 and J is TRBJ1-2; the D gene is possibly TRBD1 (6 bases). Trimming cost V 3 bases and J 3 bases, with 11 bases left between them. This CDR3 contains 13 residues. Germline V gene sequence: CDR1 SQVTM, CDR2 ANQGSEA. CDR3 sequence reads: CSVDGGLDYGYTF. The CDR3 DNA sequence: TGCAGCGTTGACGGGGGGCTCGACTATGGCTACACCTTC.

J is TRBJ1-5 and V is TRBV7-6, with TRBD1 identical over 7 bases. With V trimmed by 7 bases and J by 5 bases, 5 bases remained unmatched. The CDR3 is made up of 13 amino acids. From germline, CDR1 is SGHVS and CDR2 FNYEAQ. Written as DNA, the CDR3 is TGTGCCAGCACCCCAGGGGGTGATCAGCCCCAGCATTTT. Translated, it gives CASTPGGDQPQHF.

This clone was recorded only once. The V call is TRBV7-2, the J call TRBJ1-1, with a possible D match to TRBD1 (6 bases). With 1 base removed from V and 1 base from J, the gap between germline ends came to 13 bases. The CDR3 has 16 amino acids. Per germline, CDR1 SGHTA and CDR2 FQGNSA. DNA for the CDR3: TGTGCCAGCAGCTTAGTCAAAGGACAGACGAACACTGAAGCTTTCTTT. Amino acids: CASSLVKGQTNTEAFF.

CDR3 coding DNA: TGTGCCACCAGCAGAGGAGGGGACAGGCAAGAGACCCAGTACTTC. This gives the protein CATSRGGDRQETQYF. V usage is TRBV15 and J usage is TRBJ2-5, with TRBD1 matching 8 bases. The CDR3 extends over 15 amino acids. With 1 base clipped from V and 2 bases from J, the junction kept 3 bases outside the gene matches. CDR1 and CDR2 (germline): LNHNV, YYDKDF (reference sequence).

The chain links TRBV5-1 to TRBJ1-1, with unresolved D. The V end lost 0 bases, the J end lost 4 bases, and 10 bases lay between the germline ends. The germline V gene encodes CDR1 SGHRS and CDR2 YFSETQ. This CDR3 is built from 14 residues. CDR3 DNA sequence: TGCGCCAGCAGCTTGGGGGAGTCGGGCACTGAAGCTTTCTTT. It encodes CASSLGESGTEAFF.

This clone was picked up one time. J is TRBJ2-5 and V is TRBV12-3 or TRBV12-4; maybe TRBD1 (5 bases). Between the trimmed V and J ends, which lost 7 bases and 7 bases, there was a span of 16 bases. This CDR3 contains 13 residues. The CDR3 DNA reads as TGTGCCAGCACTCGTGGACACCTTGGGACCCAGTACTTC. Protein: CASTRGHLGTQYF.

The chain combines TRBV4-2 with TRBJ2-1; D unclear. Between the trimmed V and J ends, which lost 0 bases and 4 bases, there was a span of 7 bases. Germline CDR1 LGHNA, CDR2 YNFKEQ. This CDR3 is 14 amino acids long. In DNA form, the CDR3 reads TGTGCCAGCAGCCAAGATTTATCTTACAATGAGCAGTTCTTC. Residues: CASSQDLSYNEQFF.

V and J are TRBV29-1 and TRBJ2-3; TRBD1 aligns across 7 bases. The CDR3 has 16 amino acids. V gave up 4 bases and J gave up 3 bases; unmatched junction bases: 13. Germline-derived CDR1 and CDR2 are SQVTM and ANQGSEA. CDR3 DNA: TGCAGCGTTGCCCCTTTTGACAGGGATAGAACAGATACGCAGTATTTT. Protein sequence: CSVAPFDRDRTDTQYF.

This clone was counted between two and nine times. The V and J genes are TRBV9 and TRBJ1-2; 8 positions match TRBD1. This CDR3 has 15 residues. CDR1 is SGDLS and CDR2 is YYNGEE in the germline V gene. The ends lost 3 bases at V and 4 bases at J; junction bases unmatched: 8. The CDR3 loop reads CASSASGGGSYGYTF. Here the CDR3 DNA reads TGTGCCAGCAGCGCCTCAGGGGGCGGTAGCTATGGCTACACCTTC.

The chain recombines TRBV24-1 with TRBJ2-2; a possible D gene is TRBD1 (5 bases). Trimming removed 4 bases from V and 0 bases from J, with 17 bases in between. The CDR3 sequence is 18 residues long. Germline loops: CDR1 KGHDR, CDR2 SFDVKD. In DNA, the CDR3 is TGTGCCACCAGTGACCCAAAAGGGGTGCAATCGAACACCGGGGAGCTGTTTTTT. Translated, it gives CATSDPKGVQSNTGELFF.

The chain combines TRBV5-1 with TRBJ2-2; no clear D gene. The V gene's germline CDR1 is SGHRS and CDR2 YFSETQ. Trimming removed 4 bases from V and 6 bases from J, with 19 bases in between. The CDR3 loop spans 16 amino acids. The CDR3 region is CASSPGFLSQPGELFF. CDR3 DNA sequence: TGCGCCAGCAGCCCGGGTTTCTTGTCCCAACCCGGGGAGCTGTTTTTT.

This clone has just a few counts. V is TRBV19 and J is TRBJ2-2; D is perhaps TRBD1 (5 bases). Germline assignment: CDR1 LNHDA and CDR2 SQIVND (reference sequence). Trimming shortened V by 5 bases and J by 4 bases, and 8 bases separated the two germline ends. This CDR3 has 13 amino acids. The CDR3 nucleotides read TGTGCCAGTAGTCCGACAGTCACCGGGGAGCTGTTTTTT. Its translation: CASSPTVTGELFF. The full variable domain, its missing parts supplied by reference TRBV19 and TRBJ2-2, is DGGITQSPKYLFRKEGQNVTLSCEQNLNHDAMYWYRQDPGQGLRLIYYSQIVNDFQKGDIAEGYSVSREKKESFPLTVTSAQKNPTAFYLCASSPTVTGELFFGEGSRLTVL.

The chain has TRBV6-4 and TRBJ1-2, with D maybe TRBD1 (6 bases). V lost 6 bases and J 5 bases, leaving 16 bases between the germline ends. The CDR3 sequence is 14 residues long. Germline CDR1 MRHNA, CDR2 SNTAGT. CDR3 protein: CASSGGGRDYGYTF. CDR3 DNA: TGTGCCAGCAGCGGGGGGGGCAGGGATTATGGCTACACCTTC.

This chain connects TRBV3-1 (or the pseudogene TRBV3-2) to TRBJ2-1; possibly TRBD2 for D (6 bases). Between the trimmed V and J ends, which lost 0 bases and 0 bases, there was a span of 9 bases. The CDR3 spans 16 residues. Germline loops: CDR1 LGHDT, CDR2 YNNKEL (reference sequence). The CDR3 loop is CASSQDGGASYNEQFF. CDR3 coding DNA: TGTGCCAGCAGCCAAGATGGCGGGGCCTCCTACAATGAGCAGTTCTTC.